The 16 T cell receptor beta chains in this list originate from one sample, sequenced in a study of T cell repertoires in cytomegalovirus infection. TCRdb reprocessed the reads with MiXCR, giving one entry per CDR3 protein. Among 510,000 or so distinct CDR3 sequences listed, around a quarter were seen once. Source material: PBMCs. These receptors were obtained from a human donor in good health (CMV status not recorded). Some clones in this sample may be carry-over from other donors' samples.

The chain links TRBV5-6 to TRBJ2-1; the match to TRBD2 covers 8 bases. Germline V lookup: CDR1 SGHDT, CDR2 YYEEEE. V dropped 4 bases and J dropped 6; count of bases not matched to a gene: 6. The CDR3 extends over 14 amino acids. The CDR3 region is CASSLGLASNEQFF. CDR3 in DNA: TGTGCCAGCAGCCTTGGACTAGCCTCCAATGAGCAGTTCTTC.

This chain uses TRBV7-2 with TRBJ2-1; 9 positions agree with TRBD2. The V and J ends lost 5 bases and 4 bases, in that order; junction bases with no gene match: 12. The CDR3 consists of 17 residues. CDR1 is SGHTA and CDR2 is FQGNSA in the germline V gene. The CDR3 is CASSPDVSSGAYNEQFF. The CDR3 DNA reads as TGTGCCAGCAGCCCAGACGTCTCTAGCGGGGCGTACAATGAGCAGTTCTTC.

This clonotype was detected only a few times. J is TRBJ1-6 and V is TRBV12-3 or TRBV12-4, with D hard to call. The CDR3 sequence is 14 residues long. Trimming stripped 2 bases from V and 6 bases from J, with 8 bases between. The DNA of the CDR3 is TGTGCCAGCAGTTTACAGGTTATTAATTCACCCCTCCACTTT. Its protein product is CASSLQVINSPLHF.

This clonotype was seen many times. The chain has TRBV7-9 and TRBJ2-5; a weak D match, TRBD2 (6 bases). This CDR3 region has 14 residues. Trimming shortened V by 3 bases and J by 5 bases, and 13 bases separated the two germline ends. Per the germline V gene, CDR1 is SEHNR and CDR2 is FQNEAQ (reference sequence). This CDR3 is CASSLRAGMETQYF. CDR3 nucleotides: TGTGCCAGCAGCTTGAGGGCGGGGATGGAGACCCAGTACTTC.

This clonotype has only a few counts. The chain has TRBV30 and TRBJ2-7; the D is unclear. The V end lost 3 bases, the J end lost 2 bases, and 20 bases lay between the germline ends. This CDR3 spans 16 amino acids. Germline lookup yields CDR1 GTSNPN and CDR2 SVGIG (reference sequence). CDR3 amino acids: CAWSAAVPRYTYEQYF. DNA for the CDR3: TGTGCCTGGAGCGCGGCTGTGCCACGATACACCTACGAGCAGTACTTC.

This clonotype came up a few times. The rearrangement uses TRBV7-6 and TRBJ2-7; 8 bases align to TRBD1. Germline V gives CDR1 SGHVS, CDR2 FNYEAQ. There are 13 residues in the CDR3. V shed 0 bases and J 7 bases; nucleotides not matched to a gene: 2. CDR3 sequence (DNA): TGTGCCAGCAGCTTAGCCTGGGACAGGGAGCAGTACGTC. Translating it yields CASSLAWDREQYV.

In its sample, this clonotype was seen once. The V gene is TRBV14, the J gene TRBJ1-6; a possible D gene is TRBD1 (6 bases). From germline, CDR1 is SGHDN and CDR2 FVKESK. The V and J ends lost 4 bases and 6 bases respectively, with 22 bases between them. The CDR3 is 18 amino acids. The CDR3 bases are TGTGCCAGCAGCCCCCGGACCGACGGGGGCGGAAGTAATTCACCCCTCCACTTT. Residues: CASSPRTDGGGSNSPLHF.

This clonotype has ten or more counts. The chain employs TRBV7-2 and TRBJ1-1, with TRBD1 identical over 8 bases. Germline V gene lookup returns CDR1 SGHTA and CDR2 FQGNSA. V shed 4 bases and J 3 bases; nucleotides not matched to a gene: 4. The CDR3 spans 14 residues. The CDR3 sequence is CASSSQGADTEAFF. The CDR3 nucleotides read TGTGCCAGCAGCTCCCAGGGGGCCGACACTGAAGCTTTCTTT.

This clonotype was detected only a few times. This chain joins TRBV5-6 and TRBJ1-1, with D perhaps matching TRBD1 (5 bases). The CDR3 spans 15 residues. The germline V and J ends were trimmed by 2 bases and 0 bases, with 11 bases remaining between them. From germline, CDR1 is SGHDT and CDR2 YYEEEE. CDR3 protein: CASSFSGTMNTEAFF. As DNA, the CDR3 is TGTGCCAGCAGCTTTTCAGGGACCATGAACACTGAAGCTTTCTTT.

This clonotype was recorded a few times. The chain links TRBV27 to TRBJ1-6, with D hard to call. V was clipped by 4 bases and J by 4 bases, with 14 bases between them. The CDR3 is 16 residues long. Looked up from germline, CDR1 is MNHEY and CDR2 is SMNVEV (reference sequence). The CDR3 DNA follows: TGTGCCAGCAGTTCTCGTAGCTTCGGGTATAATTCACCCCTCCACTTT. This gives the protein CASSSRSFGYNSPLHF.

This chain links TRBV6-1 with TRBJ1-2, with D hard to call. Germline V gives CDR1 MNHNS, CDR2 SASEGT. This CDR3 spans 14 amino acids. Trimming shortened V by 5 bases and J by 8 bases, and 18 bases separated the two germline ends. The CDR3 reads CASSPSWPTEGYTF. The CDR3 nucleotides read TGTGCCAGCAGTCCCTCGTGGCCCACCGAAGGCTACACCTTC.

This clonotype was counted a few times. The V gene is TRBV6-5, the J gene TRBJ1-1; tentative D call: TRBD1 (5 bases). The CDR3 sequence is 13 residues long. Germline V CDR1 and CDR2: MNHEY, SVGAGI. Trimming took off 6 bases at V and 10 bases at J, with 18 bases between the two ends. CDR3 in amino acids: CASSLTLQDLAFF. The CDR3 DNA reads TGTGCCAGCAGCTTAACCTTACAGGATCTAGCTTTCTTT.

This chain's CDR3 is CASSLYPSGSIGELFF. The CDR3 nucleotides read TGTGCCAGCAGTTTATATCCTAGCGGGAGCATCGGGGAGCTGTTTTTT. This chain joins TRBV27 and TRBJ2-2, with TRBD2 matching over 10 bases. Germline lookup yields CDR1 MNHEY and CDR2 SMNVEV (reference sequence). There are 16 residues in the CDR3. Unmatched junction bases numbered 6, after V lost 1 base and J lost 7 bases.

The CDR3 DNA reads as TGTGCCTGGGGGTATTTGGGATCTGAAGCTTTCTTT. Residues: CAWGYLGSEAFF. The chain recombines TRBV30 with TRBJ1-1; no clear D. Germline V CDR1 and CDR2: GTSNPN, SVGIG (reference sequence). V lost 5 bases and J lost 6, with 13 bases in between. The CDR3 has 12 amino acids.

The chain recombines TRBV7-2 with TRBJ2-1, with TRBD2 matching over 7 bases. CDR1 is SGHTA, CDR2 FQGNSA, per germline. This CDR3 is built from 13 residues. V shed 1 base, J shed 12 bases, and the junction held 6 bases outside the gene matches. In nucleotides, the CDR3 is TGTGCCAGCAGCTTAGGGCGATGGGGGGGGCAGTTCTTC. Encoded protein: CASSLGRWGGQFF.

V usage is TRBV3-1 and J usage is TRBJ2-3, with 10 bases fitting TRBD2. The CDR3 has 16 amino acids. CDR1 is LGHDT and CDR2 is YNNKEL in the germline V gene (reference sequence). The V and J ends lost 1 base and 6 bases, in that order; junction bases with no gene match: 7. The CDR3 is CASSQGEAGGPDTQYF. The CDR3, as DNA: TGTGCCAGCAGCCAAGGGGAAGCGGGAGGGCCGGATACGCAGTATTTT.